This T cell receptor (beta chain) was captured in a study of OX40 agonist ivuxolimab in advanced cancers. Study details: An agonistic anti-OX40 (CD134) antibody, ivuxolimab, was used to treat the patients. Two patients with cutaneous melanoma and one with hepatocellular carcinoma, three in total, showed partial responses. Aged about 20 to 80 with a mean of roughly 65 years, they were about 78% male.

This CDR3 comprises 15 residues. The germline V gene encodes CDR1 SSHAT and CDR2 FNYEAQ (reference sequence). Generated by immunoSEQ multiplex PCR, the TCRdb table keeps only in-frame clones and is missing some. The sample lists 69,000 or so clones, more than 70% occurring once. Findings and caveats of the study: What antigens the expanded peripheral T cells recognized was never established.

On this clone: Its specificity is not known. The junction departs from the called germline gene at one end, perhaps through a read error.

The receptor comes from an adult with an advanced solid tumor such as melanoma, head and neck, liver or kidney cancer. This chain uses TRBV7-7 with TRBJ2-5, with TRBD2 as a possible D gene (5 bases). The sample here was CD4+ or CD8+ T cells sorted from blood, taken in a trial of the OX40 agonist ivuxolimab. The CDR3 here is CASSTGLGWEETQYF. The CDR3 coding sequence is TGTGCTAGCAGCACTGGGTTAGGGTGGGAGGAGACCCAGTACTTC.